One and the same sample provided the 13 T cell receptor beta chains below, sequenced in a study of cytomegalovirus exposure and HLA in healthy donors. With 60 Vbeta and 13 Jbeta primers, the PCR was carried out. Assay: immunoSEQ multiplex PCR; the TCRdb copy retains only in-frame clones and omits some. The sample table sets out tens of thousands of clones. Source material: PBMCs. The receptor source for this set is a man aged 45 to 65 in good health and CMV-seropositive.

The V call is TRBV5-1, the J call TRBJ2-3; possible D gene TRBD1, 5 bases. The CDR3 consists of 13 residues. Germline CDR1 is SGHRS and CDR2 is YFSETQ. Trimming removed 2 bases from V and 2 bases from J, with 6 bases in between. The CDR3 loop reads CASSFGHTDTQYF. The CDR3 coding sequence is TGCGCCAGCAGCTTCGGACACACAGATACGCAGTATTTT. Looking up the rest from reference TRBV5-1 and TRBJ2-3 gives the full variable domain: KAGVTQTPRYLIKTRGQQVTLSCSPISGHRSVSWYQQTPGQGLQFLFEYFSETQRNKGNFPGRFSGRQFSNSRSEMNVSTLELGDSALYLCASSFGHTDTQYFGPGTRLTVL.

The CDR3 DNA sequence: TGTGCCAGCAGCTTACGCGGGAGGAGTAAGGCCAATGAGCAGTTCTTC. Its translation is CASSLRGRSKANEQFF. The rearrangement uses TRBV11-3 and TRBJ2-1; 8 nucleotides agree with TRBD2. The V and J ends lost 2 bases and 6 bases, in that order; junction bases with no gene match: 9. The germline CDR1 and CDR2 sequences are SGHNT and YENEEA. The CDR3 contains 16 residues.

The J gene is TRBJ1-1, the V gene TRBV6-6, with 10 bases lining up with TRBD1. Looked up from germline, CDR1 is MNHNY and CDR2 is SVGAGI (reference sequence). This CDR3 region has 16 residues. V was pared by 4 bases and J by 4 bases, with 9 bases of the junction left unmatched. The DNA of the CDR3 is TGTGCCAGCAGTTCCGGGACAGGGGTGAGGGTCACTGAAGCTTTCTTT. It encodes CASSSGTGVRVTEAFF.

DNA for the CDR3: TGTGCCAGCAGTGCCGGGCCGGACCCCCGGGGCACCGGGGAGCTGTTTTTT. Amino acids: CASSAGPDPRGTGELFF. V gene TRBV25-1 combines with J gene TRBJ2-2, with D perhaps matching TRBD2 (5 bases). CDR3 length: 17 amino acids. Trimming stripped 4 bases from V and 4 bases from J, with 19 bases between. Germline CDR1 and CDR2: MGHDK and SYGVNS. The complete variable domain, with remaining parts taken from reference TRBV25-1 and TRBJ2-2, reads EADIYQTPRYLVIGTGKKITLECSQTMGHDKMYWYQQDPGMELHLIHYSYGVNSTEKGDLSSESTVSRIRTEHFPLTLESARPSHTSQYLCASSAGPDPRGTGELFFGEGSRLTVL.

The chain is built from TRBV5-4 and TRBJ2-2; perhaps TRBD1 as D (6 bases). The germline V gene encodes CDR1 SGHNT and CDR2 YYREEE (reference sequence). Trimming removed 6 bases from V and 6 bases from J, with 15 bases in between. The CDR3 is 14 amino acids. The CDR3 DNA is TGTGCCAGCACCATTCAGGGGCGGCCCGGGGAGCTGTTTTTT. Translated, it gives CASTIQGRPGELFF.

The CDR3 loop is CASSRGGGGGTTEAFF. The CDR3 nucleotides are TGTGCCAGCAGCCGCGGGGGGGGAGGGGGTACCACTGAAGCTTTCTTT. V is TRBV7-2 and J is TRBJ1-1, with a weak D call TRBD1 (6 bases). The ends were cut back, 5 bases at V and 4 bases at J, with 20 bases in the middle. Germline CDR1 and CDR2: SGHTA and FQGNSA. This CDR3 spans 16 amino acids.

CDR3 amino acids: CACRTSGRFSSYEQYF. In DNA, the CDR3 is TGTGCCTGTCGGACTAGCGGGAGGTTTAGCTCCTACGAGCAGTACTTC. The V call is TRBV30, the J call TRBJ2-7, with 14 bases that match TRBD2. Germline V lookup: CDR1 GTSNPN, CDR2 SVGIG (reference sequence). The CDR3 runs 16 residues. With 6 bases clipped from V and 0 bases from J, the junction kept 7 bases outside the gene matches.

The chain couples TRBV7-9 to TRBJ1-2, with D possibly being TRBD1 (5 bases). The CDR3 loop spans 15 amino acids. The V gene lost 2 bases and the J gene lost 3 bases, with 13 bases spanning the gap. Germline CDR1 reads SEHNR; CDR2 reads FQNEAQ (reference sequence). The CDR3 DNA sequence: TGTGCCAGCAGCTTAACGGCAGGGATCGACTATGGCTACACCTTC. The encoded protein is CASSLTAGIDYGYTF.

This chain joins TRBV13 and TRBJ1-1, with D unresolved. Germline CDR1 is PRHDT and CDR2 is FYEKMQ (reference sequence). V shed 6 bases and J shed 1 base, with 12 bases lying between them. The CDR3 covers 14 residues. The CDR3, as DNA: TGTGCCAGCAGGCCCCCGAGGGAGAACACTGAAGCTTTCTTT. It encodes CASRPPRENTEAFF. Together with reference TRBV13 and TRBJ1-1, the CDR3 gives the full variable domain: AAGVIQSPRHLIKEKRETATLKCYPIPRHDTVYWYQQGPGQDPQFLISFYEKMQSDKGSIPDRFSAQQFSDYHSELNMSSLELGDSALYFCASRPPRENTEAFFGQGTRLTVV.

The DNA for the CDR3 is TGTGCCAGCAGCCAACTAGCTCCAAATGAGCAGTTCTTC. Its translation: CASSQLAPNEQFF. V is TRBV7-9 and J is TRBJ2-1; D possibly corresponds to TRBD2 (6 bases). The V end was cut by 5 bases, the J end by 7 bases, with 12 bases between. The germline V gene has CDR1 SEHNR and CDR2 FQNEAQ (reference sequence). CDR3 length: 13 amino acids.

The chain uses TRBV5-8 and TRBJ1-1; tentatively, D is TRBD1 (5 bases). Per germline, CDR1 SGHTS and CDR2 YDEGEE. Trimming cost V 2 bases and J 1 base, with 9 bases left between them. This CDR3 is built from 14 residues. CDR3 DNA: TGTGCCAGCAGCTTCACAGGACCGAACACTGAAGCTTTCTTT. This encodes CASSFTGPNTEAFF.

The chain uses TRBV4-1 and TRBJ2-1; 8 nucleotides match TRBD2. CDR3 length equals 15 residues. Germline-derived CDR1 and CDR2 are MGHRA and YSYEKL. V gave up 2 bases and J gave up 3 bases; unmatched junction bases: 3. CDR3 DNA: TGCGCCAGCAGCCAACCGGGACTAGGCTACAATGAGCAGTTCTTC. The encoded protein is CASSQPGLGYNEQFF.

V gene TRBV11-3 combines with J gene TRBJ1-2; 9 bases agree with TRBD1. This CDR3 is built from 15 residues. Germline CDR1 is SGHNT and CDR2 is YENEEA. With 4 bases clipped from V and 5 bases from J, the junction kept 8 bases outside the gene matches. CDR3 bases: TGTGCCAGCAGCTACCCGGGACAGGGATTTTATGGCTACACCTTC. Its translation is CASSYPGQGFYGYTF.